The present TCR beta chain was sequenced within a study of blood T cell repertoires in COVID-19. Looking at the study overall: COVID-19 samples collected from the United States, Italy and Spain covered acute and convalescent phases. PBMCs, B-cell-depleted T cells, or T cells were the source of the cDNA or gDNA that made up the material.

This clone was detected a few times. The assay was immunoSEQ multiplex PCR, and TCRdb's table has in-frame clones only and misses some. The sample has about 160,000 clones, under 80% seen once; the top ten hold 2.8%. V lost 3 bases and J lost 3, with 12 bases in between. The germline V gene encodes CDR1 LNHDA and CDR2 SQIVND (reference sequence). The CDR3 has 15 amino acids. Sequencing was carried out using peripheral blood. The rearrangement joins TRBV19 to TRBJ1-5; D unresolved. This TCR was sampled from a man between 65 and 80 years old with acute or convalescent COVID-19. The CDR3 DNA reads as TGTGCCAGTAGTATTGGCAGACTCCCCAATCAGCCCCAGCATTTT. Amino acid sequence: CASSIGRLPNQPQHF.